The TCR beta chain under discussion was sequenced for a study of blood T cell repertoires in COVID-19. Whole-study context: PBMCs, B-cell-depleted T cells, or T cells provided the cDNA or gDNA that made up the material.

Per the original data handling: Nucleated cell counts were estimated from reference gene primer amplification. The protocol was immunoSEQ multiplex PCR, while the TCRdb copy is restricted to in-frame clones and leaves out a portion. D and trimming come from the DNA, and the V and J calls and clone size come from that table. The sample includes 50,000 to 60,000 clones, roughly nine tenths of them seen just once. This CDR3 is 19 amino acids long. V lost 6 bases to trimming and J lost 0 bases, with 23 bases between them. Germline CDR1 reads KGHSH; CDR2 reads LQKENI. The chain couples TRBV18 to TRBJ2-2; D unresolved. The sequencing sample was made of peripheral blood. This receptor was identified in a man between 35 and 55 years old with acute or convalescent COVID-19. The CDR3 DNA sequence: TGTGCCAGCTCGCCCGCATCCCCCTTCGAGGCATCGAACACCGGGGAGCTGTTTTTT. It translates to CASSPASPFEASNTGELFF.